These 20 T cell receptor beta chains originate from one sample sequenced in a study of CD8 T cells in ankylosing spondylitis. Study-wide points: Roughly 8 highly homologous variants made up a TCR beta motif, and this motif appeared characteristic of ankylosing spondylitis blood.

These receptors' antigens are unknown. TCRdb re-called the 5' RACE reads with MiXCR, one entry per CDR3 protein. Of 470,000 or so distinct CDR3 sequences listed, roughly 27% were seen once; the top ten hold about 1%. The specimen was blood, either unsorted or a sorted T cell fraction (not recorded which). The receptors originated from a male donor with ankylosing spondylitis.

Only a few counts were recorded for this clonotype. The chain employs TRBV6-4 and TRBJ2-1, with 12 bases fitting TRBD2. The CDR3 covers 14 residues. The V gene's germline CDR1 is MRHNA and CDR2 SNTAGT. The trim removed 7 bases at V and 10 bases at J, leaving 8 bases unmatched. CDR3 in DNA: TGTGCCAGCATTCGACTAGCGGGAGTAGGAGAGCAGTTCTTC. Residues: CASIRLAGVGEQFF.

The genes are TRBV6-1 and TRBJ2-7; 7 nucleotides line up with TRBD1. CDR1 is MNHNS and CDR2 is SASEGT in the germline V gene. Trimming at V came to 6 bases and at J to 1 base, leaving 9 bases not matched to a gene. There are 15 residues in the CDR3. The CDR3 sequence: CASRTGTVESYEQYF. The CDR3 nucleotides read TGTGCCAGCAGAACCGGGACAGTCGAATCCTACGAGCAGTACTTC.

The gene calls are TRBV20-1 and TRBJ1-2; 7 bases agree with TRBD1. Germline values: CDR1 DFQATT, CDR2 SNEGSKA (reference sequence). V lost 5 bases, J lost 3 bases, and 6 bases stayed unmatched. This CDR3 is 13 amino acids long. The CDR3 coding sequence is TGCAGTGCTTGGACAGGTTATGACTATGGCTACACCTTC. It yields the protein CSAWTGYDYGYTF.

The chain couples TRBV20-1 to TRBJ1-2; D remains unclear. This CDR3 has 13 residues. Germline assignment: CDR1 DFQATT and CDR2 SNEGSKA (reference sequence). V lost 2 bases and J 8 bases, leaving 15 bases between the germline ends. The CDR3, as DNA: TGCAGTGCTAGAAGGGCCGGGCGGGAGGGCTACACCTTC. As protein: CSARRAGREGYTF.

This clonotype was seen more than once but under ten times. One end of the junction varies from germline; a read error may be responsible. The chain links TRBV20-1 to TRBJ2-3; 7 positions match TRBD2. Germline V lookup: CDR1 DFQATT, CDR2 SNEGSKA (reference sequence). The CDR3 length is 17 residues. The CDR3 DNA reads TGCTGTGCTAGAGATTTACAAAGGACTGCGGGGGTAGATACGCAGTATTTT. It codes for CCARDLQRTAGVDTQYF.

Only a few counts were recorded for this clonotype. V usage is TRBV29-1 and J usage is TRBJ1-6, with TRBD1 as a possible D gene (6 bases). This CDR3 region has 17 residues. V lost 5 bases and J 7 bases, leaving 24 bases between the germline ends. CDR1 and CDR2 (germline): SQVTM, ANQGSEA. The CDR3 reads CSVRYPVAGAMNSPLHF. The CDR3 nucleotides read TGCAGCGTTCGATATCCCGTCGCAGGGGCGATGAATTCACCCCTCCACTTT.

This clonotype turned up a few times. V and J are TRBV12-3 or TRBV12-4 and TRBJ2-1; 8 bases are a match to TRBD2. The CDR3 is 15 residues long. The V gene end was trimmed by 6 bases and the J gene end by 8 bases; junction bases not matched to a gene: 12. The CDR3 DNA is TGTGCCAGCAGCCCCGGGGTAGCGGGGAGGGATGAGCAGTTCTTC. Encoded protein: CASSPGVAGRDEQFF.

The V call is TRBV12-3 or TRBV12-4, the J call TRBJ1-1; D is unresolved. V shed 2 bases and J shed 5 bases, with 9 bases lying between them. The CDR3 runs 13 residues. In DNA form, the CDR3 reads TGTGCCAGCAGTTTAATTTCAGATACTGAAGCTTTCTTT. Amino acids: CASSLISDTEAFF.

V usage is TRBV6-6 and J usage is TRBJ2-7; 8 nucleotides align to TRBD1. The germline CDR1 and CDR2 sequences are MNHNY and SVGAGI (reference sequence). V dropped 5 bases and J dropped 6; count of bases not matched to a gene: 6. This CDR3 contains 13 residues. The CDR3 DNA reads TGTGCCAGCAGTGGACAGGGTAGTGGCGAGCAGTACTTC. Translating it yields CASSGQGSGEQYF.

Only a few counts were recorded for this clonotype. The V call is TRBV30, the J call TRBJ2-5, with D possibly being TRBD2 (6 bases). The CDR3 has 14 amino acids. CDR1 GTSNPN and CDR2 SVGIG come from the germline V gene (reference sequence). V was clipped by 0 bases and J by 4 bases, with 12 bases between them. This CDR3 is CAWSVRGLGETQYF. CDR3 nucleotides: TGTGCCTGGAGTGTCCGGGGACTCGGAGAGACCCAGTACTTC.

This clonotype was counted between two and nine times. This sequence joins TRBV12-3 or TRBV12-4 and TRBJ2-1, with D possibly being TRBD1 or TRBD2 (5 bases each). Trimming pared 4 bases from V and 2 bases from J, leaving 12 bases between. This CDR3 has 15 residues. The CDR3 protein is CASSYMGPAYNEQFF. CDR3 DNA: TGTGCCAGCAGTTATATGGGACCAGCCTACAATGAGCAGTTCTTC.

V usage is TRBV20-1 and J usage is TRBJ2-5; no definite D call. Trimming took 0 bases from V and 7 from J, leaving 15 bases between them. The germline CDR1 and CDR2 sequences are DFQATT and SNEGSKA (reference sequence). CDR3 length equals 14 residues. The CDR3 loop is CSARESDVVMTQYF. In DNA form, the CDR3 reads TGCAGTGCTAGAGAGTCCGACGTGGTCATGACCCAGTACTTC.

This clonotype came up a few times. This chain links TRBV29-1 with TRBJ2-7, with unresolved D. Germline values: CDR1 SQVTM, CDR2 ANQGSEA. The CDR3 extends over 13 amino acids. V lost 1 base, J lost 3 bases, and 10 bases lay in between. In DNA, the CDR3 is TGCAGCGTTGAAGGAGACACCAACTACGAGCAGTACTTC. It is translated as CSVEGDTNYEQYF.

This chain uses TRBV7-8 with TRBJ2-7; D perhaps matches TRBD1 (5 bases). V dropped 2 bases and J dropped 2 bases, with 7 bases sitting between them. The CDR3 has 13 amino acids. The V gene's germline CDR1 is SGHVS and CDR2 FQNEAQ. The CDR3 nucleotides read TGTGCCAGCAGCTTAACGGACACCTACGAGCAGTACTTC. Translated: CASSLTDTYEQYF.

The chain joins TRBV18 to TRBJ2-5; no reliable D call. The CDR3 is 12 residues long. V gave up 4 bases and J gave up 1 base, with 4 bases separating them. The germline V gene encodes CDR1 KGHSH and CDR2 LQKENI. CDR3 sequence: CASSRLQETQYF. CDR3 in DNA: TGTGCCAGCTCACGTCTCCAAGAGACCCAGTACTTC.

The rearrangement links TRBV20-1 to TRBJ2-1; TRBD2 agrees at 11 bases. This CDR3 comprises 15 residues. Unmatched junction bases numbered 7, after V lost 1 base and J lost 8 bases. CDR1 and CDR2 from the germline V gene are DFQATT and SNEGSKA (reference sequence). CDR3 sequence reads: CSARAGLAVGYEQFF. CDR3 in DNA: TGCAGTGCTAGAGCGGGACTAGCGGTGGGGTATGAGCAGTTCTTC.

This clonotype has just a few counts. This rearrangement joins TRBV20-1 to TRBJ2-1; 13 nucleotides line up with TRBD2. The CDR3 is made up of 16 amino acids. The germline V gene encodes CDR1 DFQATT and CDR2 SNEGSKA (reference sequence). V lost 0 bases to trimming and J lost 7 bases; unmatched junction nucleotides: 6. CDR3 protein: CSAREWGLAGFNEQFF. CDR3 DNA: TGCAGTGCTAGAGAATGGGGACTAGCGGGATTTAATGAGCAGTTCTTC.

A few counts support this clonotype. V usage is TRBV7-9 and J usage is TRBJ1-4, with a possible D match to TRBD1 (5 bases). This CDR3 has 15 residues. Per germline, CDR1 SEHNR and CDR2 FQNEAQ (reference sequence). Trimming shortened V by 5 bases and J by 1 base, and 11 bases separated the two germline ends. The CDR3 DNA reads TGTGCCAGCAGCCCCGAGGGGATAACTAATGAAAAACTGTTTTTT. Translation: CASSPEGITNEKLFF.

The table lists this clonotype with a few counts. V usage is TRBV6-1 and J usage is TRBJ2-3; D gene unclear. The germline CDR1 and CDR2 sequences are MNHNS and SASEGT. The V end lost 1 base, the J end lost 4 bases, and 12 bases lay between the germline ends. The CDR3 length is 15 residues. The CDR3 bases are TGTGCCAGCAGTGAAGTGTCGGGTTGGGCAGATACGCAGTATTTT. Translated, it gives CASSEVSGWADTQYF.

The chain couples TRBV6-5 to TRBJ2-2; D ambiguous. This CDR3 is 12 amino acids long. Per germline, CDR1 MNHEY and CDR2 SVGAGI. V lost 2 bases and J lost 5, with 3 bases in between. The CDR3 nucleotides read TGTGCCAGCAGTTACGTTACCGGGGAGCTGTTTTTT. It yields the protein CASSYVTGELFF.